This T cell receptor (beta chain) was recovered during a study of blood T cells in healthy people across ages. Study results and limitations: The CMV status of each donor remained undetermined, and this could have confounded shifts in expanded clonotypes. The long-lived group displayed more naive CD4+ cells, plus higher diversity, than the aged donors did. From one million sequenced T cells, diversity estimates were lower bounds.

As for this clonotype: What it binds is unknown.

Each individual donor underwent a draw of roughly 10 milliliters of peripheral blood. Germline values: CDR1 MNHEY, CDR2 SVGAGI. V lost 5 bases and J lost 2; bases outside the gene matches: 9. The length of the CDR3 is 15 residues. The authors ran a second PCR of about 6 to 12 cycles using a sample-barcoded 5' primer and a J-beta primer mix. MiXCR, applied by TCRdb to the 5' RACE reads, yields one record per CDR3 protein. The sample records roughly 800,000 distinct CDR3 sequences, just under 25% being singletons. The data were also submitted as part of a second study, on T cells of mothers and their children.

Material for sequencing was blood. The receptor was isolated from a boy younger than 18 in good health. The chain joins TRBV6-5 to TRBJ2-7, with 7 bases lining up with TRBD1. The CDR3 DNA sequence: TGTGCCAGCAGTCTCGGACAGGAGACCCCCTACGAGCAGTACTTC. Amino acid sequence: CASSLGQETPYEQYF.